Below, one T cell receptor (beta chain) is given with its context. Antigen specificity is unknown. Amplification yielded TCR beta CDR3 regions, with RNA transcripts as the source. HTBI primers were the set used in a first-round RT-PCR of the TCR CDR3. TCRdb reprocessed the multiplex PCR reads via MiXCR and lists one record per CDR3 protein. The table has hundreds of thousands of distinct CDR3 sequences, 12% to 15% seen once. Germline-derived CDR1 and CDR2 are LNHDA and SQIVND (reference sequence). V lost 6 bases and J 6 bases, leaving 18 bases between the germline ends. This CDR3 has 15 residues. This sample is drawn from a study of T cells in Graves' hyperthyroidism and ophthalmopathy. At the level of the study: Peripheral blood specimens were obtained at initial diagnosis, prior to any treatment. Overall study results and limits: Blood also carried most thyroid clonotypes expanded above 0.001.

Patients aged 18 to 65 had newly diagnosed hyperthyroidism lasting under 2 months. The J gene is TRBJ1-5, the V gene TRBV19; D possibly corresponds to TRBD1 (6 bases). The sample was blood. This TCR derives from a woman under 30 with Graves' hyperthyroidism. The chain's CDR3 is CASSYYAMGAQPQHF. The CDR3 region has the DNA TGTGCCAGTAGCTACTATGCCATGGGGGCTCAGCCCCAGCATTTT.